The 19 T cell receptor beta chains presented below share a single source sample, sequenced in a study of blood T cell repertoires in COVID-19. The table came from immunoSEQ multiplex PCR; TCRdb's copy has only in-frame clones and leaves some out. Found here are tens of thousands of clones, about 85% of them singletons; the top ten hold 5% to 5.5%. The sample was peripheral blood. The receptors stem from a man aged 65 to 79 with acute or convalescent COVID-19.

This rearrangement joins TRBV5-1 to TRBJ2-2, with 9 bases matching TRBD1. The CDR3 is made up of 16 amino acids. Germline trimming cut 6 bases from V and 5 bases from J; bases unmatched to any gene: 11. Germline loops: CDR1 SGHRS, CDR2 YFSETQ. CDR3 amino acids: CASTKSGTGSTGELFF. CDR3 bases: TGCGCCAGCACCAAATCCGGGACAGGGAGTACCGGGGAGCTGTTTTTT.

This rearrangement joins TRBV2 to TRBJ1-5; D unresolved. The CDR3 contains 14 residues. Germline values: CDR1 SNHLY, CDR2 FYNNEI. Deletions cut 3 bases from V and 2 bases from J, with 8 bases between. The DNA for the CDR3 is TGTGCCAGCAGTGATAGAACCGGCAATCAGCCCCAGCATTTT. This encodes CASSDRTGNQPQHF.

This sequence joins TRBV19 and TRBJ1-2, with a tentative D call TRBD1 (5 bases). The V end lost 7 bases, the J end lost 0 bases, and 15 bases lay between the germline ends. The CDR3 sequence is 15 residues long. CDR1 LNHDA and CDR2 SQIVND come from the germline V gene (reference sequence). CDR3 sequence: CASKDTAFSNYGYTF. DNA of the CDR3: TGTGCCAGTAAGGACACGGCGTTTTCTAACTATGGCTACACCTTC.

The table lists this clone with a count of one. The chain couples TRBV7-9 to TRBJ1-4, with D possibly matching TRBD1 (5 bases). Germline V gene sequence: CDR1 SEHNR, CDR2 FQNEAQ (reference sequence). The CDR3 is made up of 14 amino acids. The V end lost 1 base, the J end lost 4 bases, and 7 bases lay between the germline ends. The CDR3 loop is CASSLGQSNEKLFF. The CDR3 coding sequence is TGTGCCAGCAGCTTAGGACAGAGTAATGAAAAACTGTTTTTT.

The chain combines TRBV19 with TRBJ1-6, with D tentatively TRBD1 (5 bases). The CDR3 runs to 14 residues. V was shortened by 2 bases and J by 6 bases, with 8 bases between the two germline ends. Germline CDR1 is LNHDA and CDR2 is SQIVND (reference sequence). In nucleotides, the CDR3 is TGTGCCAGTAGTATAACAGGTTCTAATTCACCCCTCCACTTT. Its protein product is CASSITGSNSPLHF.

The CDR3 protein is CASSPGRGNEQFF. DNA for the CDR3: TGTGCCAGCAGCCCGGGTAGGGGGAATGAGCAGTTCTTC. The rearrangement joins TRBV3-1 (or the pseudogene TRBV3-2) to TRBJ2-1, with a possible D match to TRBD1 (6 bases). Germline assignment: CDR1 LGHDT and CDR2 YNNKEL (reference sequence). Trimming removed 4 bases at V and 7 bases at J, with 11 bases between. The CDR3 consists of 13 residues.

The count of this clone is one. This chain uses TRBV2 with TRBJ1-2; TRBD1 aligns across 11 bases. With 4 bases clipped from V and 4 bases from J, the junction kept 11 bases outside the gene matches. The CDR3 is 17 residues long. Germline CDR1 reads SNHLY; CDR2 reads FYNNEI. This chain's CDR3 is CASSGRDRGLGIYGYTF. The CDR3 coding sequence is TGTGCCAGCAGTGGCCGGGACAGGGGGTTGGGTATCTATGGCTACACCTTC. Together with reference TRBV2 and TRBJ1-2, the CDR3 gives the full variable domain: EPEVTQTPSHQVTQMGQEVILRCVPISNHLYFYWYRQILGQKVEFLVSFYNNEISEKSEIFDDQFSVERPDGSNFTLKIRSTKLEDSAMYFCASSGRDRGLGIYGYTFGSGTRLTVV.

This chain links TRBV7-3 with TRBJ2-1; perhaps TRBD1 as D (5 bases). This CDR3 has 15 residues. V was trimmed by 1 base and J by 7 bases, leaving 14 bases between them. From germline, CDR1 is SGHTA and CDR2 FQGTGA. As DNA, the CDR3 is TGTGCCAGCAGCTTAAATTCGGCAGGGATGAATGAGCAGTTCTTC. It codes for CASSLNSAGMNEQFF.

V usage is TRBV4-1 and J usage is TRBJ2-3; D uncertain. CDR1 is MGHRA and CDR2 is YSYEKL in the germline V gene. The CDR3 runs 16 residues. Between the trimmed V and J ends, which lost 1 base and 0 bases, there was a span of 11 bases. CDR3 nucleotide sequence: TGCGCCAGCAGCCAAGGAAACAGTCAAAGCACAGATACGCAGTATTTT. Translation: CASSQGNSQSTDTQYF.

CDR3 region: CASTFKGAEGYTF. The CDR3, as DNA: TGTGCCAGCACCTTCAAGGGGGCGGAGGGCTACACCTTC. The chain is built from TRBV7-8 and TRBJ1-2; 7 bases are a match to TRBD1. The CDR3 is made up of 13 amino acids. Germline V gene sequence: CDR1 SGHVS, CDR2 FQNEAQ. With 7 bases clipped from V and 8 bases from J, the junction kept 10 bases outside the gene matches.

The genes are TRBV7-3 and TRBJ1-2; 8 bases align to TRBD1. This CDR3 has 13 amino acids. Germline V gene lookup returns CDR1 SGHTA and CDR2 FQGTGA. Trimming removed 3 bases from V and 3 bases from J; junction bases left unmatched: 0. The CDR3 region has the DNA TGTGCCAGCAGCTTGGGACAGGACTATGGCTACACCTTC. Amino acids: CASSLGQDYGYTF. Full variable domain (outside the CDR3, taken from reference TRBV7-3 and TRBJ1-2): GAGVSQTPSNKVTEKGKYVELRCDPISGHTALYWYRQSLGQGPEFLIYFQGTGAADDSGLPNDRFFAVRPEGSVSTLKIQRTERGDSAVYLCASSLGQDYGYTFGSGTRLTVV.

The gene calls are TRBV18 and TRBJ2-6, with 8 nucleotides matching TRBD2. V lost 2 bases and J lost 2; bases outside the gene matches: 5. The CDR3 loop spans 17 amino acids. The germline CDR1 and CDR2 sequences are KGHSH and LQKENI. The CDR3, as DNA: TGTGCCAGCTCACCAGTGGCGGGGGGAACTGGGGCCAACGTCCTGACTTTC. The encoded protein is CASSPVAGGTGANVLTF.

The chain has TRBV6-1 and TRBJ2-5; 7 nucleotides line up with TRBD1. The CDR3 extends over 14 amino acids. V lost 0 bases and J lost 7; bases outside the gene matches: 5. Germline V lookup: CDR1 MNHNS, CDR2 SASEGT. In DNA, the CDR3 is TGTGCCAGCAGTGAAGCGCGGAGGACAGGGACCCAGTACTTC. This gives the protein CASSEARRTGTQYF.

As regards this clone: One end of the junction varies from germline; a read error may be responsible. The chain joins TRBV5-6 to TRBJ1-2, with D perhaps matching TRBD1 (6 bases). The CDR3 is 12 amino acids. Per the germline V gene, CDR1 is SGHDT and CDR2 is YYEEEE. The CDR3 DNA is TGTGCCAGCAGCCCCCCACAGGGATTTTTCCTCTTC. This codes for CASSPPQGFFLF.

This chain uses TRBV19 with TRBJ2-7; 9 nucleotides agree with TRBD1. V lost 1 base, J lost 3 bases, and 4 bases stayed unmatched. CDR3 length: 15 residues. In germline, CDR1 is LNHDA, CDR2 SQIVND (reference sequence). Here the CDR3 DNA reads TGTGCCAGTAGTATAGCAGGGACAGGGAACTACGAGCAGTACTTC. Its protein is CASSIAGTGNYEQYF.

This chain joins TRBV23-1 and TRBJ2-7; 11 positions match TRBD1. TRBV23-1 is an open reading frame whose function is uncertain. Unmatched junction bases numbered 10, after V lost 2 bases and J lost 4 bases. The CDR3 is 17 residues long. CDR3 sequence (DNA): TGCGCCAGCAGTCAACCTCACGTTGGGACAGGGGGGTACGAGCAGTACTTC. Amino acids: CASSQPHVGTGGYEQYF.

This clone was seen a handful of times. The rearrangement links TRBV7-6 to TRBJ2-1, with 9 bases aligning to TRBD2. The CDR3 contains 16 residues. With V trimmed by 1 base and J by 7 bases, 8 bases remained unmatched. Per the germline V gene, CDR1 is SGHVS and CDR2 is FNYEAQ. The chain's CDR3 is CASSLGTSGSGNEQFF. In DNA form, the CDR3 reads TGTGCCAGCAGCTTAGGAACTAGCGGGTCTGGTAATGAGCAGTTCTTC. The whole variable domain, filled in from reference TRBV7-6 and TRBJ2-1, reads GAGVSQSPRYKVTKRGQDVALRCDPISGHVSLYWYRQALGQGPEFLTYFNYEAQQDKSGLPNDRFSAERPEGSISTLTIQRTEQRDSAMYRCASSLGTSGSGNEQFFGPGTRLTVL.

This chain joins TRBV5-5 and TRBJ1-2; TRBD1 aligns across 10 bases. V was clipped by 4 bases and J by 0 bases; unmatched bases: 6. CDR3 length equals 16 residues. Germline CDR1 reads SGHKS; CDR2 reads YYEKEE (reference sequence). CDR3 region: CASSMAGTGANYGYTF. CDR3 nucleotide sequence: TGTGCCAGCAGCATGGCCGGGACAGGGGCTAACTATGGCTACACCTTC.

The V gene is TRBV5-1, the J gene TRBJ2-7; 10 bases are a match to TRBD2. This CDR3 spans 14 amino acids. Germline CDR1 reads SGHRS; CDR2 reads YFSETQ. V trimming: 2 bases; J trimming: 1 base; junction bases outside the gene matches: 0. The CDR3 reads CASSLLAGSYEQYF. CDR3 bases: TGCGCCAGCAGCTTACTAGCGGGGTCCTACGAGCAGTACTTC.